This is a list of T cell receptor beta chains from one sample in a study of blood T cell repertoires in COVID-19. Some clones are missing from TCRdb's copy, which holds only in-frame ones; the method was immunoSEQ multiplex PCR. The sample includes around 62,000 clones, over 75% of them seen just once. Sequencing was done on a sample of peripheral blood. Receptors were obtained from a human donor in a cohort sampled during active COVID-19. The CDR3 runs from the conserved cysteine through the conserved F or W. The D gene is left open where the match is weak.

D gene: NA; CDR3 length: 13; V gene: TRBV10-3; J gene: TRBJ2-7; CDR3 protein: CAISESPGYEQYF
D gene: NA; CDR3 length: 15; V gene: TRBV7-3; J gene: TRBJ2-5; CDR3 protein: CASSVSLGVGETQYF
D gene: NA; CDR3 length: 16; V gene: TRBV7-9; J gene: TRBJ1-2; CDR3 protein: CASSLGSAGANYGYTF
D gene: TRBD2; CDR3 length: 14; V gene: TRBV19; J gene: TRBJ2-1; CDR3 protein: CASSTSGGPNEQFF
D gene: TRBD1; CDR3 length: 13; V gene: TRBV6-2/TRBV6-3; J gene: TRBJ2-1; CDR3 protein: CASSYSDRNEQFF
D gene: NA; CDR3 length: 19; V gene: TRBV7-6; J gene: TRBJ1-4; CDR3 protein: CASSLATGTPDGLNEKLFF
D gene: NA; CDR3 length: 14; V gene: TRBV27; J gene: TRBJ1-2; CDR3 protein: CASSGAGPNLGYTF
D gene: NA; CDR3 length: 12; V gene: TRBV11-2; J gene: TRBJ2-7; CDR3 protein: CASSLTGYEQYF
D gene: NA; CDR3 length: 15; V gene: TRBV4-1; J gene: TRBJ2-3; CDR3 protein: CASSQGYGGTDTQYF
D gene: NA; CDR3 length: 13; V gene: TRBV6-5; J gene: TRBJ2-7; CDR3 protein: CAGEKSVGDEQYF
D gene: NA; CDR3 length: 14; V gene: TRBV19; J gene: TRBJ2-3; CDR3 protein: CASSITGVLDTQYF
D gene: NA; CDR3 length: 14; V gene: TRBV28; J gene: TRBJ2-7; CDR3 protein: CASSPSSDSYEQYF
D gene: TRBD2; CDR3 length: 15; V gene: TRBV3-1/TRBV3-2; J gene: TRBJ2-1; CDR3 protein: CASSPRLAGVNEQFF
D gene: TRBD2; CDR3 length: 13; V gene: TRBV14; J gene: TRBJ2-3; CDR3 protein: CASSPRSGGTQYF
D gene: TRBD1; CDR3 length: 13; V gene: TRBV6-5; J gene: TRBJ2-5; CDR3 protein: CASGDRSQETQYF
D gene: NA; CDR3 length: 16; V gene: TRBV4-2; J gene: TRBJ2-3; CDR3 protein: CASSQLLSGSGDTQYF
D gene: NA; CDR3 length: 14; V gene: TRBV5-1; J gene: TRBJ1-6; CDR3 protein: CASSLDRPNSPLHF
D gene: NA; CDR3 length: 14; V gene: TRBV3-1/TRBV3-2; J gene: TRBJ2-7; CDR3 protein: CASSQAQDFYEQYF
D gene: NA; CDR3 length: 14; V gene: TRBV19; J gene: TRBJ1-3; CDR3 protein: CASSPGQQKDTIYF
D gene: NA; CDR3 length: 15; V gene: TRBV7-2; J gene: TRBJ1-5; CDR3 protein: CASSLLGASNQPQHF
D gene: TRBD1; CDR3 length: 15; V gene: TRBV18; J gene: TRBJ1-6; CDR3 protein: CASSPGQGFNSPLHF
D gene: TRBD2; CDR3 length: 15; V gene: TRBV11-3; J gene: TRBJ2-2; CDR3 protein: CASSPSGSLTGELFF
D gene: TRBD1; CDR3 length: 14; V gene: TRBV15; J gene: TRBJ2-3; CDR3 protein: CATLNRGRTDTQYF
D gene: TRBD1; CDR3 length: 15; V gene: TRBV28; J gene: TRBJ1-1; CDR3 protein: CASSPQTGVNTEAFF
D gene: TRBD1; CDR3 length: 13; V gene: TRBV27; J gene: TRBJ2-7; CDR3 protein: CASSFGTGSEQYF
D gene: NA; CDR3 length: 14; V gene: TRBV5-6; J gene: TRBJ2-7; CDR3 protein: CASSALGGPNEQYF
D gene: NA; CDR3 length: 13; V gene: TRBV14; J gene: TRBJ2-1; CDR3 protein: CASSQLSNNEQFF
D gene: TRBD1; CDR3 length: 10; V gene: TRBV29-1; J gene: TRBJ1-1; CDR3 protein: CSATGVEAFF
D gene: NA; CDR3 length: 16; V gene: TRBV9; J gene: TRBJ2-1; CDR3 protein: CASQRGQNPFYNEQFF
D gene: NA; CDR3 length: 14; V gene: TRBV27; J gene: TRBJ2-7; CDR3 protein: CASRPSESFYEQYF
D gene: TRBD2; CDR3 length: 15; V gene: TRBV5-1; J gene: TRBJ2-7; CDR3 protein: CASSLTSGRAHEQYF
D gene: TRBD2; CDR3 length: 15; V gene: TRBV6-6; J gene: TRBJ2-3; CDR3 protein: CASRLAGQNTDTQYF
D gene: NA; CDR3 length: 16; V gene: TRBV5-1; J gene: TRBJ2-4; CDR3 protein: CASSTGRTVDLDIQYF
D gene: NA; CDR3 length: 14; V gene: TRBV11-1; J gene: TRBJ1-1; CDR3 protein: CASSLEGWGTEAFF
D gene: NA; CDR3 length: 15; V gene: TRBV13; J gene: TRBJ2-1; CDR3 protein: CASSLDSRSYNEQFF
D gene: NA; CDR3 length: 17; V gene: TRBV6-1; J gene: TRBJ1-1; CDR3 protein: CASSEALGAIMNTEAFF
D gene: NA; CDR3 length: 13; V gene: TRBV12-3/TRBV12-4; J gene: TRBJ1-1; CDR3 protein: CASSLAPITEAFF
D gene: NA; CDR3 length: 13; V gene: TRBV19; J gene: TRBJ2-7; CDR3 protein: CATRKGVAYEQYF
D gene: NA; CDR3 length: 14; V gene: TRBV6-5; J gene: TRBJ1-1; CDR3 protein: CASSLEGERAEAFF
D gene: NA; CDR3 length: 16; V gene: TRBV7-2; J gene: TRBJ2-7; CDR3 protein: CASSLVRLADPYEQYF
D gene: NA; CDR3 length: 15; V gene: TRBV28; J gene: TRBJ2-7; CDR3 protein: CASSFDSDPSYEQYF
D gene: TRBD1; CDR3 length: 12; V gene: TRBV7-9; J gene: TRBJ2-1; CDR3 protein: CASSLDRVYRFF
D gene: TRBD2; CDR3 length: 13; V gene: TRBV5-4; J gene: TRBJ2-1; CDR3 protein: CATPGGHNNEQFF
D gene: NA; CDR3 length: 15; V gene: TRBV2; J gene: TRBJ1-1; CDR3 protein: CASSVGAGMNTEAFF
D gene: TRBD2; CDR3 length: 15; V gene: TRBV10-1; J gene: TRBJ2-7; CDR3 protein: CASSDGLAGGLEQYF
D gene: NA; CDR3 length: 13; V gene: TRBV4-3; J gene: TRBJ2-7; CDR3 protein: CASSQARAYEQYF
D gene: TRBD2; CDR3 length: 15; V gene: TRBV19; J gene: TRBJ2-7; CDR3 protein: CASSETSATSYEQYF
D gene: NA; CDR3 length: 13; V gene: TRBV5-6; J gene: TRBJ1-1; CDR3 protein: CASSFGPGTEAFF
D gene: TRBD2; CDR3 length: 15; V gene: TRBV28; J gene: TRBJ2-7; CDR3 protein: CASSLGPSGTYEQYF
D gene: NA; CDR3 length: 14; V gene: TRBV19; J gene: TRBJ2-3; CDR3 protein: CASNPGPTADTQYF
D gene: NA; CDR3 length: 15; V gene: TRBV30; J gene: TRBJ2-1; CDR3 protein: CAWSGNRGGVNEQFF
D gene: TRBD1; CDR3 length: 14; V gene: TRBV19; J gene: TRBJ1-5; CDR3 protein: CASSFPDRAQPQHF
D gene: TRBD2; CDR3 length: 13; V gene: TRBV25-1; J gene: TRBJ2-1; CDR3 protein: CAASGRGNNEQFF
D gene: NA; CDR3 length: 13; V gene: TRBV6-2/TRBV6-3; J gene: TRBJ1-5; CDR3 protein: CASSSGAWQPQHF